Sequencing of this TCR beta chain was carried out in a study of glioma-infiltrating T cells (dated by TCRdb to the mid-2010s). With regard to the full study: The low-grade gliomas were WHO grade II oligodendrogliomas or astrocytomas, while the glioblastomas were WHO grade IV tumors sampled at initial diagnosis rather than at recurrent diagnosis. Before surgery, glioma patients were given dexamethasone for six or fewer days. Three low-grade glioma patients, roughly eight primary glioblastoma patients, and three non-glioma patients who contributed non-neoplastic brain tissue made up the paired cohort. To measure how far tissue and blood T-cell populations diverged, each tissue-infiltrating repertoire was compared against the peripheral blood repertoire of the same patient. For blood libraries, the target was roughly 4- to 10-fold sequencing coverage of about 1 million peripheral T cells. The study sequenced TCR alpha- and beta-chain repertoires from glioma tissue, from non-neoplastic brain tissue and from matched peripheral blood mononuclear cells. Here is what the overall study found, with its caveats: Very few CDR3 sequences were found to be shared between tissue and blood, and this scarcity was attributed to high CDR3 diversity and limited sampling. Small numbers underpinned the group comparisons: about eight glioblastoma patients, three low-grade glioma patients and three non-neoplastic patients. Patients with low tissue-blood divergence were marked by a signature set of shared blood CDR3 motifs, and this signature set was depleted in highly divergent patients. In non-neoplastic patients, VJ-independent divergence between tissue and blood fell below expectation, whereas in all gliomas, and especially in low-grade gliomas, the divergence rose above expectation.

TCR alpha and beta CDR3 regions were amplified with the iRepertoire nested amplicon-rescue multiplex PCR (arm-PCR) platform from RNA. The input for one-step reverse transcription and amplification was roughly 85-400 ng of tissue mRNA or PBMC total RNA. After bead purification, a secondary multiplex PCR added Illumina adapters, and libraries were gel-purified between 200 and 400 bp. The libraries contained internal 6-nucleotide barcodes that were used for demultiplexing. Libraries were sequenced on an Illumina MiSeq with 2x220 or 2x250 nucleotide paired-end reads. The authors' pipeline ran thus. Paired reads were merged using FLASH 1.2.11 and aligned with BWA-MEM to the GRCh37 human genome, and TRA and TRB reads were then extracted. For V and J assignment, an IMGT-derived reference of cassette sequences and CDR3 motifs that included pseudogenes was used. Reads were translated in three frames, and productive CDR3s were defined by a C…FGXG motif without stop codons. Unique combinations of V-J cassette pair and CDR3 amino acid sequence were defined as clonotypes. Filtering of reads was based on Hamming distance, with the threshold set by the sequence error rate of each sample in mapped regions. TCRdb handled the public reads itself, with Q25 trimming in fastp and clone calling in MiXCR, and kept productive beta chains. One record per CDR3 amino acid sequence lists the most common genes and DNA. These V and J calls are TCRdb output, not the study's own analysis. Here the sample has a few hundred thousand distinct CDR3 sequences; 41% occur a single time. More than 10% of the sample lies in the top ten.

Immediately after resection, surgical brain or tumor specimens were cryofrozen in liquid nitrogen, and peripheral blood cells were collected at the same time. Cut back by 4 bases and 0 bases, the V and J ends lie 9 bases apart. From a lookup of the germline V gene (reference sequence), CDR1 and CDR2 are DFQATT and SNEGSKA. Its CDR3 holds 13 amino acids, cysteine through phenylalanine. The sequence is cut down to CDR3 DNA, 39 bases in frame from base 1. This clonotype has more than one count but fewer than ten. This receptor's antigen is unknown. Base qualities are not recorded, but no much larger clone differs from it by a single base.

Recombination connected TRBV20-1 to TRBJ2-5, with no confident D gene call. The sample comprised glioma tissue, nonneoplastic brain tissue, or PBMCs (not recorded which). The clonotype was recovered from a human donor with low-grade glioma or glioblastoma, undergoing nonglioma brain surgery, or in good health (not recorded which). The nucleotide sequence is TGCAGTGCTACCGCGAGGTACCAAGAGACCCAGTACTTC. It specifies CSATARYQETQYF.